Below, 9 T cell receptor beta chains from the same sample are listed, as sequenced in a study of blood T cell repertoires in COVID-19. Using immunoSEQ multiplex PCR, the repertoire was profiled, and TCRdb retains in-frame clones only, with some absent. Among 210,000 or so clones listed, over 75% were seen once. Specimen: peripheral blood. The receptors were sampled from a woman of 80 years or more with active or convalescent COVID-19.

The rearrangement links TRBV12-3 or TRBV12-4 to TRBJ1-2; perhaps TRBD1 as D (5 bases). V gave up 6 bases and J gave up 3 bases, with 11 bases separating them. The CDR3 is made up of 13 amino acids. CDR3 DNA sequence: TGTGCCAGCAGCCCGGACACGGACTATGGCTACACCTTC. Protein product: CASSPDTDYGYTF.

The genes are TRBV18 and TRBJ1-2, with 7 bases aligning to TRBD1. Trimming at V came to 1 base and at J to 5 bases, leaving 7 bases not matched to a gene. The CDR3 contains 15 residues. Germline V gives CDR1 KGHSH, CDR2 LQKENI. CDR3 sequence (DNA): TGTGCCAGCTCACCACAAGGGGACAGCCCATATGGCTACACCTTC. Amino acids: CASSPQGDSPYGYTF.

V usage is TRBV7-3 and J usage is TRBJ2-3; 8 nucleotides agree with TRBD2. This CDR3 spans 14 amino acids. Germline V lookup: CDR1 SGHTA, CDR2 FQGTGA. Germline trimming cut 5 bases from V and 6 bases from J; bases unmatched to any gene: 7. This CDR3 reads CASSTGLAADTQYF. CDR3 coding DNA: TGTGCCAGCAGCACTGGACTAGCTGCCGATACGCAGTATTTT.

This sequence joins TRBV28 and TRBJ1-1; D not certain. The CDR3 is 12 amino acids. The V end lost 2 bases, the J end lost 9 bases, and 10 bases lay between the germline ends. The V gene's germline CDR1 is MDHEN and CDR2 SYDVKM. The CDR3, as DNA: TGTGCCAGCAGTTTACCGGGGAACAAAGCTTTCTTT. As protein: CASSLPGNKAFF.

This clone came up once. This sequence joins TRBV5-1 and TRBJ2-3; D might be TRBD1 (6 bases). In germline, CDR1 is SGHRS, CDR2 YFSETQ. This CDR3 contains 11 residues. The V end lost 4 bases, the J end lost 6 bases, and 6 bases lay between the germline ends. The CDR3 DNA is TGCGCCAGCAGCCAGGGGGATACGCAGTATTTT. It translates to CASSQGDTQYF. The full variable domain, its missing parts supplied by reference TRBV5-1 and TRBJ2-3, is KAGVTQTPRYLIKTRGQQVTLSCSPISGHRSVSWYQQTPGQGLQFLFEYFSETQRNKGNFPGRFSGRQFSNSRSEMNVSTLELGDSALYLCASSQGDTQYFGPGTRLTVL.

V is TRBV4-3 and J is TRBJ2-3; D not resolved. Germline V gene data show CDR1 as LGHNA and CDR2 as YSLEER. Trimming removed 4 bases from V and 5 bases from J, with 10 bases in between. The CDR3 extends over 13 amino acids. The CDR3 sequence is CASSRIPGDTQYF. CDR3 nucleotide sequence: TGCGCCAGCAGCCGAATACCCGGAGATACGCAGTATTTT.

This chain uses TRBV28 with TRBJ1-5; D may be TRBD1 (5 bases). The CDR3 contains 15 residues. The germline V and J ends were trimmed by 5 bases and 2 bases, with 13 bases remaining between them. Looked up from germline, CDR1 is MDHEN and CDR2 is SYDVKM. This CDR3 reads CASSPRGGGNQPQHF. CDR3 coding DNA: TGTGCCAGCAGTCCCCGGGGCGGGGGCAATCAGCCCCAGCATTTT. The entire variable domain, with the rest obtained from reference TRBV28 and TRBJ1-5, is as follows: DVKVTQSSRYLVKRTGEKVFLECVQDMDHENMFWYRQDPGLGLRLIYFSYDVKMKEKGDIPEGYSVSREKKERFSLILESASTNQTSMYLCASSPRGGGNQPQHFGDGTRLSIL.

The chain carries TRBV4-1 and TRBJ1-5; no clear D gene. The V end was cut by 0 bases, the J end by 10 bases, with 10 bases between. Per the germline V gene, CDR1 is MGHRA and CDR2 is YSYEKL. There are 13 residues in the CDR3. DNA for the CDR3: TGCGCCAGCAGCCAAGACTTAGCCTCCCCCCAGCATTTT. It translates to CASSQDLASPQHF.

The chain uses TRBV2 and TRBJ1-3; maybe TRBD1 (5 bases). Germline V gene sequence: CDR1 SNHLY, CDR2 FYNNEI. There are 15 residues in the CDR3. V lost 10 bases and J 2 bases, leaving 18 bases between the germline ends. Here the CDR3 DNA reads TGTGCCATGAAAGGGCGGGGACCTACTGGAAACACCATATATTTT. Translating it yields CAMKGRGPTGNTIYF.